This TCR beta chain came from a study of T-cell reconstitution after alpha-beta-depleted transplantation in children. TCRbeta library construction was performed incorporating unique molecular identifiers. TCRdb re-called the PCR reads through MiXCR, storing one row per CDR3 protein. The sample consists of fewer than 350,000 distinct CDR3 sequences, over 9% of them appearing once. This clonotype was seen many times. Its specificity is not known. Germline CDR1 and CDR2: SGHRS and YFSETQ. The CDR3 covers 14 residues. V lost 5 bases, J lost 5 bases, and 7 bases stayed unmatched. Study observations and caveats: Some patients owed their high day-60 TCRbeta diversity to surviving recipient T cells and thymic progenitors. By about two months after transplant, alpha-beta T cells reportedly arose from several hundred graft clones that had expanded.

The sample in question was PBMCs, obtained before TCRalphabeta/CD19-depleted stem cell transplant. V and J are TRBV5-1 and TRBJ2-7; 10 bases agree with TRBD1. This clonotype was obtained from a boy in the first two years of life with acute myeloid leukemia, due to receive a stem cell transplant. The CDR3 loop is CASRRDRGVNEQYF. CDR3 sequence (DNA): TGCGCCAGCAGGCGGGACAGGGGCGTGAACGAGCAGTACTTC.